The 7 T cell receptor beta chains below all came from one sample that was sequenced in a study of CD8+CD57+ T cells in acquired aplastic anemia. Genomic DNA constituted the template upon which TCR beta VDJ and CDR3 profiling was performed. TCRdb re-derived calls from the reads in MiXCR, one entry per CDR3 protein. Of some 410,000 distinct CDR3 sequences listed, under 80% are singletons. Sequenced input: sorted CD4+, CD8+, or CD8+CD57+ T cells (not recorded which) from PBMCs. Source of these receptors: a human donor in good health, serving as a control.

In its sample, this clonotype was seen once. The chain carries TRBV7-9 and TRBJ2-7; unclear D gene. With 5 bases removed from V and 13 bases from J, the gap between germline ends came to 24 bases. This CDR3 has 14 amino acids. Germline V lookup: CDR1 SEHNR, CDR2 FQNEAQ (reference sequence). The CDR3 DNA follows: TGTGCCAGCAGCCCAAATTTAGGCGCGCAGTACTTCTACTTC. Translation gives CASSPNLGAQYFYF.

The gene calls are TRBV9 and TRBJ2-5, with a possible D match to TRBD1 (5 bases). Germline loops: CDR1 SGDLS, CDR2 YYNGEE. Between the trimmed V and J ends, which lost 4 bases and 2 bases, there was a span of 12 bases. The CDR3 runs to 14 residues. CDR3 sequence: CASSPGHHQETQYF. The CDR3 DNA follows: TGTGCCAGCAGCCCCGGACACCATCAAGAGACCCAGTACTTC.

The chain recombines TRBV6-1 with TRBJ1-3, with D uncertain. Germline V CDR1 and CDR2: MNHNS, SASEGT. Trimming took off 4 bases at V and 0 bases at J, with 16 bases between the two ends. The CDR3 covers 17 residues. The CDR3 DNA follows: TGTGCCAGCAGTGTATTGGGGATTAACCGCTCTGGAAACACCATATATTTT. This translates into CASSVLGINRSGNTIYF.

As for this clonotype: Compared with germline, one end of the junction differs, possibly owing to a read error. The chain links TRBV20-1 to TRBJ1-2; D uncertain. The CDR3 totals 14 residues. CDR1 and CDR2 (germline): DFQATT, SNEGSKA (reference sequence). CDR3 in amino acids: CSAIRVRTNNGCTF. CDR3 nucleotide sequence: TGCAGTGCCATAAGGGTCAGGACTAATAATGGCTGCACCTTC.

This clonotype has only a few counts. V is TRBV29-1 and J is TRBJ1-2; 10 bases are a match to TRBD1. The CDR3 extends over 15 amino acids. Germline assignment: CDR1 SQVTM and CDR2 ANQGSEA. With V trimmed by 3 bases and J by 0 bases, 4 bases remained unmatched. CDR3 in DNA: TGCAGCGTTGACCGGACAGGGGGTTCTAACTATGGCTACACCTTC. Encoded protein: CSVDRTGGSNYGYTF.

The rearrangement uses TRBV2 and TRBJ2-7; D possibly corresponds to TRBD2 (5 bases). V gave up 6 bases and J gave up 3 bases, with 24 bases separating them. The CDR3 consists of 17 residues. Germline V gene sequence: CDR1 SNHLY, CDR2 FYNNEI. The CDR3 spells CASSEGGRTSSCYEQYF. The CDR3 DNA follows: TGTGCCAGCAGCGAGGGTGGCAGAACCAGCTCTTGCTACGAGCAGTACTTC. The full variable domain, completed using reference TRBV2 and TRBJ2-7, is EPEVTQTPSHQVTQMGQEVILRCVPISNHLYFYWYRQILGQKVEFLVSFYNNEISEKSEIFDDQFSVERPDGSNFTLKIRSTKLEDSAMYFCASSEGGRTSSCYEQYFGPGTRLTVT.

Regarding this clonotype: A much larger clone lies a single base off, so this may be a read error. CDR3 sequence: CASSPAGVQPQHF. The CDR3, as DNA: TGCGCCAGCAGCCCTGCAGGGGTTCAGCCCCAGCATTTT. V is TRBV7-2 and J is TRBJ1-5; perhaps TRBD1 as D (6 bases). This CDR3 comprises 13 residues. Germline-derived CDR1 and CDR2 are SGHTA and FQGNSA. Full variable domain (remainder filled in from reference TRBV7-2 and TRBJ1-5): GAGVSQSPSNKVTEKGKDVELRCDPISGHTALYWYRQSLGQGLEFLIYFQGNSAPDKSGLPSDRFSAERTGGSVSTLTIQRTQQEDSAVYLCASSPAGVQPQHFGDGTRLSIL.